These 13 T cell receptor beta chains came from one sample sequenced in a study of blood T cell repertoires in COVID-19. Libraries were prepared by immunoSEQ multiplex PCR; TCRdb keeps only in-frame clonotypes and omits some of them. The sample includes about 270,000 clones, approximately 85% of them seen just once. The source material was PBMCs or T cells enriched from blood (not recorded which). All receptors derive from a woman aged 45-65 years with acute COVID-19.

This clone was seen only once. The gene calls are TRBV10-3 and TRBJ1-2; 9 nucleotides match TRBD1. The germline V gene has CDR1 ENHRY and CDR2 SYGVKD. V lost 7 bases and J lost 5; bases outside the gene matches: 8. CDR3 length equals 14 residues. The CDR3 loop is CAINMGTGLYGYTF. The CDR3 coding sequence is TGTGCCATCAACATGGGGACAGGGCTATATGGCTACACCTTC.

The sample holds a few counts of this clone. The J gene is TRBJ1-2, the V gene TRBV27; unclear D gene. Per germline, CDR1 MNHEY and CDR2 SMNVEV (reference sequence). Trimming stripped 3 bases from V and 2 bases from J, with 13 bases between. This CDR3 is 15 amino acids long. The CDR3 bases are TGTGCCAGCAGTTTTAAGAGGGAGGCCAACTATGGCTACACCTTC. Translating it yields CASSFKREANYGYTF.

This clone has more than one count but fewer than ten. This chain connects TRBV10-3 to TRBJ2-4, with 7 bases identical to TRBD2. CDR1 is ENHRY and CDR2 is SYGVKD in the germline V gene. The V gene end was trimmed by 4 bases and the J gene end by 2 bases; junction bases not matched to a gene: 5. There are 15 residues in the CDR3. The CDR3 coding sequence is TGTGCCATCAGTGCGCAGGGAGGGTCCAAAAACATTCAGTACTTC. Translating gives CAISAQGGSKNIQYF.

The chain joins TRBV19 to TRBJ2-3; TRBD2 matches at 13 bases. The germline CDR1 and CDR2 sequences are LNHDA and SQIVND (reference sequence). After removal of 3 bases from V and 5 bases from J, the junction contained 5 bases not matched to a gene. The CDR3 has 16 amino acids. The CDR3: CASSITSGGAQDTQYF. In DNA, the CDR3 is TGTGCCAGTAGTATCACTAGCGGGGGGGCCCAAGATACGCAGTATTTT.

The gene calls are TRBV12-3 or TRBV12-4 and TRBJ1-2; D may be TRBD1 (5 bases). CDR3 size: 11 residues. Trimming pared 6 bases from V and 6 bases from J, leaving 8 bases between. CDR3 protein: CASSGGDGYTF. The CDR3 DNA follows: TGTGCCAGCAGCGGGGGGGATGGCTACACCTTC.

The rearrangement links TRBV4-3 to TRBJ1-1, with D possibly matching TRBD1 (6 bases). The germline V gene encodes CDR1 LGHNA and CDR2 YSLEER. V lost 3 bases to trimming and J lost 4 bases, with 18 bases between them. There are 16 residues in the CDR3. The CDR3 region is CASSQEPTGLGTEAFF. CDR3 sequence (DNA): TGCGCCAGCAGCCAGGAACCTACAGGGCTTGGCACTGAAGCTTTCTTT.

The rearrangement uses TRBV30 and TRBJ2-7; 8 nucleotides match TRBD1. J lost 1 base, V lost 2 bases, and 4 bases had no gene match. Germline V gene sequence: CDR1 GTSNPN, CDR2 SVGIG (reference sequence). The length of the CDR3 is 14 residues. The CDR3 loop is CAWSLGQGSYEQYF. The CDR3 region has the DNA TGTGCCTGGAGTTTAGGACAGGGATCCTACGAGCAGTACTTC.

This clone has a single count. This chain uses TRBV5-5 with TRBJ2-7, with 12 bases identical to TRBD1. CDR1 is SGHKS, CDR2 YYEKEE, per germline (reference sequence). The ends lost 4 bases at V and 6 bases at J; junction bases unmatched: 11. This CDR3 spans 16 amino acids. The CDR3: CASSLGGGTGGGEQYF. CDR3 sequence (DNA): TGTGCCAGCAGCCTCGGAGGGGGGACAGGGGGCGGCGAGCAGTACTTC.

The gene calls are TRBV5-6 and TRBJ2-2; D is unclear. This CDR3 has 15 amino acids. The V gene lost 0 bases and the J gene lost 1 base, with 7 bases spanning the gap. Germline CDR1 SGHDT, CDR2 YYEEEE. CDR3 in DNA: TGTGCCAGCAGCTTGGTTCACGGGAACACCGGGGAGCTGTTTTTT. Residues: CASSLVHGNTGELFF.

The V call is TRBV30, the J call TRBJ1-1; a possible D gene is TRBD1 (5 bases). Germline V gene sequence: CDR1 GTSNPN, CDR2 SVGIG (reference sequence). The CDR3 spans 13 residues. V lost 5 bases, J lost 1 base, and 11 bases lay in between. The DNA of the CDR3 is TGTGCCTGGGGGGGACTTACGAACACTGAAGCTTTCTTT. This encodes CAWGGLTNTEAFF.

V and J are TRBV9 and TRBJ1-1; D not resolved. The CDR3 extends over 13 amino acids. The germline V and J ends were trimmed by 3 bases and 1 base, with 7 bases remaining between them. Per the germline V gene, CDR1 is SGDLS and CDR2 is YYNGEE. CDR3 sequence (DNA): TGTGCCAGCAGCGGCGGTTGGAACACTGAAGCTTTCTTT. Translating gives CASSGGWNTEAFF.

The chain carries TRBV3-1 (or the pseudogene TRBV3-2) and TRBJ2-7; 9 bases fit TRBD2. CDR1 and CDR2 (germline): LGHDT, YNNKEL (reference sequence). The CDR3 is 15 residues long. V shed 5 bases, J shed 0 bases, and the junction held 5 bases outside the gene matches. The CDR3 sequence is CASSCSGGHSYEQYF. The DNA for the CDR3 is TGTGCCAGCAGCTGCAGCGGGGGGCACTCCTACGAGCAGTACTTC.

The chain links TRBV6-5 to TRBJ1-1; tentative D call: TRBD1 (5 bases). This CDR3 has 15 amino acids. Between the trimmed V and J ends, which lost 7 bases and 1 base, there was a span of 16 bases. The germline V gene encodes CDR1 MNHEY and CDR2 SVGAGI. The CDR3 nucleotides are TGTGCCAGCACCCCCGGGAGGGACGGGAACACTGAAGCTTTCTTT. Translation: CASTPGRDGNTEAFF.